The 31 T cell receptor beta chains presented below share a single source sample, sequenced in a study of shared clonotypes between healthy human individuals. CD45RO-negative, CCR7-selected cells formed the naive CD8 fraction, which excluded terminally differentiated effector memory CD45RA+ cells. Produced via immunoSEQ multiplex PCR; TCRdb's table is partial and in-frame only. In the table there are about 2 million clones, about 94% of which are singletons. The specimen was naive CD8+ T cells sorted from blood. All receptors come from a man younger than 30 in good health.

The count of this clone is one. The chain uses TRBV4-1 and TRBJ2-7, with 9 bases that match TRBD1. V lost 5 bases and J lost 4; bases outside the gene matches: 6. Per germline, CDR1 MGHRA and CDR2 YSYEKL. This CDR3 has 14 residues. This chain's CDR3 is CASSTGQGIYEQYF. The CDR3 DNA reads TGCGCCAGCAGCACGGGACAGGGTATTTACGAGCAGTACTTC.

This chain uses TRBV4-1 with TRBJ2-7, with D tentatively TRBD1 (5 bases). This CDR3 is 14 amino acids long. Germline CDR1 is MGHRA and CDR2 is YSYEKL. Between the trimmed V and J ends, which lost 4 bases and 2 bases, there was a span of 12 bases. The CDR3 sequence is CASSPSVTAYEQYF. CDR3 nucleotide sequence: TGCGCCAGCAGCCCGAGTGTGACAGCCTACGAGCAGTACTTC.

For the CDR3, the DNA is TGTGCCAGCAGTCTCAGGGTCCCAACCGGGGAGCTGTTTTTT. Amino acid sequence: CASSLRVPTGELFF. V gene TRBV27 combines with J gene TRBJ2-2; a weak D match, TRBD1 (5 bases). Germline-derived CDR1 and CDR2 are MNHEY and SMNVEV (reference sequence). CDR3 length equals 14 residues. Trimming removed 5 bases at V and 5 bases at J, with 12 bases between.

This sequence joins TRBV19 and TRBJ2-7; no definite D call. CDR3 length: 13 amino acids. Germline V gives CDR1 LNHDA, CDR2 SQIVND (reference sequence). V was clipped by 8 bases and J by 0 bases, with 11 bases between them. CDR3 region: CASSDGYSYEQYF. The CDR3 DNA is TGTGCCAGTTCTGACGGGTACTCCTACGAGCAGTACTTC.

This rearrangement joins TRBV2 to TRBJ1-2; D is ambiguous. The CDR3 runs 15 residues. V shed 2 bases and J shed 3 bases, with 13 bases lying between them. Per the germline V gene, CDR1 is SNHLY and CDR2 is FYNNEI. The CDR3 nucleotides are TGTGCCAGCAGTGAATCTTTCGGGCCTGACTATGGCTACACCTTC. Translating it yields CASSESFGPDYGYTF.

This chain uses TRBV6-1 with TRBJ1-1; unclear D gene. The germline gives CDR1 MNHNS, CDR2 SASEGT. V was trimmed by 1 base and J by 5 bases, leaving 14 bases between them. The CDR3 is 15 amino acids. This CDR3 is CASSEVDGGWTEAFF. DNA for the CDR3: TGTGCCAGCAGTGAAGTCGATGGCGGTTGGACTGAAGCTTTCTTT.

The chain uses TRBV6-6 and TRBJ1-4; D is ambiguous. Trimming shortened V by 2 bases and J by 3 bases, and 7 bases separated the two germline ends. The CDR3 has 14 amino acids. Per the germline V gene, CDR1 is MNHNY and CDR2 is SVGAGI (reference sequence). CDR3 sequence: CASSYEVPNEKLFF. CDR3 DNA sequence: TGTGCCAGCAGTTACGAGGTGCCTAATGAAAAACTGTTTTTT.

The table lists this clone with a count of one. The rearrangement joins TRBV4-1 to TRBJ2-5; D possibly corresponds to TRBD2 (6 bases). V lost 1 base and J 5 bases, leaving 20 bases between the germline ends. Germline V gives CDR1 MGHRA, CDR2 YSYEKL. The CDR3 runs 17 residues. CDR3 sequence (DNA): TGCGCCAGCAGCCAAGGTCCCGGGAGTAGCACCCTGGAGACCCAGTACTTC. Translating gives CASSQGPGSSTLETQYF.

This rearrangement joins TRBV15 to TRBJ2-5; 12 bases map to TRBD2. With 0 bases clipped from V and 5 bases from J, the junction kept 13 bases outside the gene matches. CDR1 and CDR2 from the germline V gene are LNHNV and YYDKDF (reference sequence). CDR3 length: 19 residues. The chain's CDR3 is CATSRDPRVLAGGPETQYF. The CDR3 DNA sequence: TGTGCCACCAGCAGAGATCCCCGGGTTCTAGCGGGGGGGCCGGAGACCCAGTACTTC. Full variable domain (remainder filled in from reference TRBV15 and TRBJ2-5): DAMVIQNPRYQVTQFGKPVTLSCSQTLNHNVMYWYQQKSSQAPKLLFHYYDKDFNNEADTPDNFQSRRPNTSFCFLDIRSPGLGDTAMYLCATSRDPRVLAGGPETQYFGPGTRLLVL.

This chain uses TRBV19 with TRBJ2-5; possible D gene TRBD2, 6 bases. CDR3 length equals 16 residues. V lost 5 bases and J lost 5, with 21 bases in between. Per germline, CDR1 LNHDA and CDR2 SQIVND (reference sequence). CDR3 in amino acids: CASSVPGLLNRETQYF. Written as DNA, the CDR3 is TGTGCCAGTAGTGTTCCGGGACTCCTTAATCGGGAGACCCAGTACTTC.

The chain is built from TRBV6-5 and TRBJ1-4; 10 bases line up with TRBD1. Looked up from germline, CDR1 is MNHEY and CDR2 is SVGAGI. The CDR3 totals 16 residues. Germline trimming cut 3 bases from V and 4 bases from J; bases unmatched to any gene: 5. CDR3 in DNA: TGTGCCAGCAGTTATTCCGGGACAGGGGTTAATGAAAAACTGTTTTTT. This translates into CASSYSGTGVNEKLFF.

This chain links TRBV28 with TRBJ1-6; weak D call: TRBD1 (5 bases). CDR3 size: 14 residues. Germline V gene data show CDR1 as MDHEN and CDR2 as SYDVKM. The V and J ends lost 7 bases and 3 bases respectively, with 10 bases between them. The CDR3 is CASMKGFYNSPLHF. CDR3 DNA: TGTGCCAGCATGAAGGGGTTCTATAATTCACCCCTCCACTTT.

This clone was seen a single time. At the DNA level, this CDR3 is encoded by other sequences in the same sample as well. The gene calls are TRBV9 and TRBJ2-3, with TRBD1 matching over 7 bases. This CDR3 is 14 amino acids long. Germline V gene sequence: CDR1 SGDLS, CDR2 YYNGEE. V lost 3 bases and J lost 1; bases outside the gene matches: 2. CDR3 coding DNA: TGTGCCAGCAGCGCCGGGACAGGCACAGATACGCAGTATTTT. Protein: CASSAGTGTDTQYF.

This clone was seen just once. This rearrangement joins TRBV5-6 to TRBJ2-1, with TRBD1 matching over 7 bases. Germline-derived CDR1 and CDR2 are SGHDT and YYEEEE. Germline trimming cut 1 base from V and 9 bases from J; bases unmatched to any gene: 10. CDR3 size: 15 residues. CDR3: CASSLLLRGPGEQFF. The CDR3 nucleotides are TGTGCCAGCAGCTTGCTCCTGAGGGGGCCTGGTGAGCAGTTCTTC. Variable domain in full (rest from reference TRBV5-6 and TRBJ2-1): DAGVTQSPTHLIKTRGQQVTLRCSPKSGHDTVSWYQQALGQGPQFIFQYYEEEERQRGNFPDRFSGHQFPNYSSELNVNALLLGDSALYLCASSLLLRGPGEQFFGPGTRLTVL.

This chain uses TRBV7-9 with TRBJ2-2; 13 nucleotides align to TRBD2. The germline gives CDR1 SEHNR, CDR2 FQNEAQ (reference sequence). This CDR3 is built from 15 residues. Losses at the gene ends were 5 bases for V and 8 bases for J; bases not matched to a gene: 5. CDR3 sequence: CASSPGLAGVGELFF. CDR3 nucleotide sequence: TGTGCCAGCAGCCCCGGACTAGCGGGAGTGGGGGAGCTGTTTTTT.

The count of this clone is one. V usage is TRBV4-3 and J usage is TRBJ2-1; TRBD2 matches at 10 bases. Germline CDR1 is LGHNA and CDR2 is YSLEER. The V segment lost 0 bases and the J segment 5 bases; nucleotides outside the gene matches: 4. This CDR3 comprises 16 residues. CDR3: CASSQDFLAGDNEQFF. In DNA, the CDR3 is TGCGCCAGCAGCCAAGATTTCCTAGCGGGGGACAATGAGCAGTTCTTC.

V gene TRBV4-1 combines with J gene TRBJ2-6, with 8 bases that match TRBD1. The CDR3 loop spans 21 amino acids. CDR1 and CDR2 from the germline V gene are MGHRA and YSYEKL. V shed 0 bases and J 0 bases; nucleotides not matched to a gene: 13. This CDR3 is CASSQDDLPGQEDSGANVLTF. The CDR3 DNA is TGCGCCAGCAGCCAAGATGATTTACCGGGACAGGAGGACTCTGGGGCCAACGTCCTGACTTTC.

The chain joins TRBV19 to TRBJ2-7, with TRBD2 identical over 7 bases. With 4 bases clipped from V and 5 bases from J, the junction kept 14 bases outside the gene matches. Per germline, CDR1 LNHDA and CDR2 SQIVND (reference sequence). The CDR3 contains 16 residues. The CDR3 coding sequence is TGTGCCAGTAGTAATATAGCGGGCCCCGCGTGGCACGAGCAGTACTTC. Translated, it gives CASSNIAGPAWHEQYF.

V and J are TRBV13 and TRBJ1-6; TRBD1 aligns across 7 bases. This CDR3 has 14 amino acids. Germline trimming cut 4 bases from V and 5 bases from J; bases unmatched to any gene: 2. Germline V gene lookup returns CDR1 PRHDT and CDR2 FYEKMQ (reference sequence). CDR3 in amino acids: CASSSGTDNSPLHF. The CDR3 nucleotides read TGTGCCAGCAGCTCTGGGACAGATAATTCACCCCTCCACTTT. Based on the CDR3 plus reference TRBV13 and TRBJ1-6, the full variable domain is AAGVIQSPRHLIKEKRETATLKCYPIPRHDTVYWYQQGPGQDPQFLISFYEKMQSDKGSIPDRFSAQQFSDYHSELNMSSLELGDSALYFCASSSGTDNSPLHFGNGTRLTVT.

V gene TRBV4-3 combines with J gene TRBJ2-1; tentative D call: TRBD2 (6 bases). This CDR3 spans 16 amino acids. Trimming shortened V by 4 bases and J by 4 bases, and 17 bases separated the two germline ends. Germline V gene sequence: CDR1 LGHNA, CDR2 YSLEER. The CDR3 region has the DNA TGCGCCAGCAGCCCTACCGCGACTAGAGAATACAATGAGCAGTTCTTC. Encoded protein: CASSPTATREYNEQFF.

Remarks on this clone: A read error may be the cause here, since a much bigger clone is one base away. In the same sample, other DNA sequences code for this CDR3. The chain is built from TRBV2 and TRBJ2-7; D unresolved. The CDR3 length is 11 residues. Per germline, CDR1 SNHLY and CDR2 FYNNEI. Deletions cut 5 bases from V and 0 bases from J, with 2 bases between. CDR3 protein: CASSFSYEQYF. CDR3 in DNA: TGTGCCAGCAGTTTCTCCTACGAGCAGTACTTC.

The gene calls are TRBV6-5 and TRBJ2-5, with 8 bases fitting TRBD1. In germline, CDR1 is MNHEY, CDR2 SVGAGI. V dropped 8 bases and J dropped 1; count of bases not matched to a gene: 6. The CDR3 has 14 amino acids. The CDR3 sequence: CASGIQGVQETQYF. The CDR3, as DNA: TGTGCCAGCGGTATACAGGGGGTCCAAGAGACCCAGTACTTC.

Points on this clone: The same CDR3 can be traced to other DNA sequences in this sample. The chain uses TRBV29-1 and TRBJ2-7, with D unresolved. Germline V CDR1 and CDR2: SQVTM, ANQGSEA. V was trimmed by 3 bases and J by 1 base, leaving 13 bases between them. The length of the CDR3 is 14 residues. This CDR3 is CSVEVASQSYEQYF. The CDR3 DNA follows: TGCAGCGTTGAGGTTGCGAGTCAATCCTACGAGCAGTACTTC.

J is TRBJ2-7 and V is TRBV30; D possibly uses TRBD1 or TRBD2 (5 bases each). The ends were cut back, 3 bases at V and 5 bases at J, with 20 bases in the middle. Germline loops: CDR1 GTSNPN, CDR2 SVGIG (reference sequence). This CDR3 comprises 15 residues. The CDR3 nucleotides are TGTGCCTGGAGCGACATAGGGACCCCAGGCGACGAGCAGTACTTC. Translated: CAWSDIGTPGDEQYF.

The V and J genes are TRBV11-2 and TRBJ2-1; 10 nucleotides agree with TRBD2. Germline lookup yields CDR1 SGHAT and CDR2 FQNNGV. CDR3 size: 16 residues. With 4 bases clipped from V and 3 bases from J, the junction kept 6 bases outside the gene matches. DNA for the CDR3: TGTGCCAGCAGCTCCTCTAGCGGGGGCTACTACAATGAGCAGTTCTTC. This translates into CASSSSSGGYYNEQFF.

This rearrangement joins TRBV6-6 to TRBJ1-1; 7 nucleotides agree with TRBD1. V was pared by 2 bases and J by 5 bases, with 11 bases of the junction left unmatched. The length of the CDR3 is 16 residues. The germline CDR1 and CDR2 sequences are MNHNY and SVGAGI (reference sequence). The CDR3 coding sequence is TGTGCCAGCAGTTACGCCGCCGACAGGGCAGGAACTGAAGCTTTCTTT. Protein product: CASSYAADRAGTEAFF.

V is TRBV6-5 and J is TRBJ2-1, with D uncertain. The CDR3 is 14 residues long. Germline V lookup: CDR1 MNHEY, CDR2 SVGAGI. Trimming cost V 6 bases and J 3 bases, with 12 bases left between them. CDR3 amino acids: CASSTIDNYNEQFF. The CDR3 bases are TGTGCCAGCAGCACGATAGACAACTACAATGAGCAGTTCTTC.

This clone was detected once. This sequence joins TRBV28 and TRBJ1-1, with 10 nucleotides matching TRBD1. The trim removed 3 bases at V and 1 base at J, leaving 2 bases unmatched. CDR1 is MDHEN, CDR2 SYDVKM, per germline. CDR3 length: 15 residues. This CDR3 reads CASSLTGGANTEAFF. CDR3 nucleotide sequence: TGTGCCAGCAGTTTGACAGGGGGCGCGAACACTGAAGCTTTCTTT.

V is TRBV27 and J is TRBJ1-1; maybe TRBD1 (6 bases). CDR3 length equals 16 residues. CDR1 is MNHEY and CDR2 is SMNVEV in the germline V gene (reference sequence). V lost 4 bases and J lost 3, with 18 bases in between. As DNA, the CDR3 is TGTGCCAGCAGTTCCGGGACATATCTCGATTACACTGAAGCTTTCTTT. As protein: CASSSGTYLDYTEAFF.

V and J are TRBV11-2 and TRBJ2-7; no definite D call. The CDR3 is 17 residues long. With 4 bases removed from V and 0 bases from J, the gap between germline ends came to 19 bases. Germline loops: CDR1 SGHAT, CDR2 FQNNGV. The CDR3 DNA is TGTGCCAGCAGCTACCTGGCCATAGAGGAGTACTCCTACGAGCAGTACTTC. Protein: CASSYLAIEEYSYEQYF.

The gene calls are TRBV4-1 and TRBJ1-1; D perhaps matches TRBD1 (5 bases). Trimming removed 1 base at V and 4 bases at J, with 19 bases between. The CDR3 has 17 amino acids. The germline CDR1 and CDR2 sequences are MGHRA and YSYEKL. Here the CDR3 DNA reads TGCGCCAGCAGCCAAGTAGGGGTAGAGGGCGGGAGCACTGAAGCTTTCTTT. It yields the protein CASSQVGVEGGSTEAFF.